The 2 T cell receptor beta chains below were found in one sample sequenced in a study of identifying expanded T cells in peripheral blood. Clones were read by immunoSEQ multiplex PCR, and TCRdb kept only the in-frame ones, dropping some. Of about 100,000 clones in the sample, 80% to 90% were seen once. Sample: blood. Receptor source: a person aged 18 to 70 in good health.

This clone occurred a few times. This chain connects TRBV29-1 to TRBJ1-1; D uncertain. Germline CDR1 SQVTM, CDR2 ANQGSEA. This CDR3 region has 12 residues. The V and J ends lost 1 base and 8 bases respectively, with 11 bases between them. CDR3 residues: CSVEGPPAEAFF. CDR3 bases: TGCAGCGTTGAAGGTCCGCCTGCAGAAGCTTTCTTT.

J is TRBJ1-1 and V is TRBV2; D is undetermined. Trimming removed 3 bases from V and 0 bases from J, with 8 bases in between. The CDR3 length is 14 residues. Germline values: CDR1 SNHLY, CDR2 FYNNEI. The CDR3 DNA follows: TGTGCCAGCAGTGACTGGAACGTGAACACTGAAGCTTTCTTT. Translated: CASSDWNVNTEAFF.